Below, one TCR beta chain is given with its context. The target antigen is unknown. Other DNA variants within this sample encode the same CDR3. This entry belongs to a study of shared clonotypes between healthy human individuals. Assay: immunoSEQ multiplex PCR; the TCRdb copy retains only in-frame clones and omits some. Of 2 million to 2.5 million clones listed, approximately 94% are singletons. V shed 2 bases and J 2 bases; nucleotides not matched to a gene: 2. Germline lookup yields CDR1 MNHEY and CDR2 SMNVEV (reference sequence). The length of the CDR3 is 14 residues. Findings and caveats of the study: Memory subsets had estimated richness that was generally smaller than that of naive subsets.

What was sequenced was naive CD4+ T cells sorted from blood. Stated subset: CD45RA+ positively selected. The TCR was taken from a man younger than 35 in good health. The J gene is TRBJ2-7, the V gene TRBV27, with TRBD2 matching over 8 bases. CDR3 protein: CASSLGRGAYEQYF. CDR3 DNA: TGTGCCAGCAGTTTAGGGCGGGGGGCCTACGAGCAGTACTTC.